Listed below are T cell receptor beta chains from one sample, sequenced in a study of blood T cell repertoires in COVID-19. Assay: immunoSEQ multiplex PCR; the TCRdb copy retains only in-frame clones and omits some. Of roughly 160,000 clones listed, roughly 87% are singletons. The sequencing sample was made of PBMCs or T cells enriched from blood (not recorded which). These TCRs come from a woman between 50 and 59 years old who had recovered from COVID-19. Each CDR3 is given with its conserved first and last residue. The D gene is left open where the match is weak. Not all rows give a size; the values are once, few, many and, for expanded clones, a class.

d_call	clone_size	j_call	v_call	cdr3_nt	cdr3_aa
TRBD1	NA	TRBJ2-7	TRBV27	TGTGCCAGCAGTCGGACCGGGACAGGGACCGAGCAGTACTTC	CASSRTGTGTEQYF
TRBD1	NA	TRBJ1-5	TRBV18	TGTGCCAGCTCCTACCCGACAGGGGTCGATAGCAATCAGCCCCAGCATTTT	CASSYPTGVDSNQPQHF
TRBD1	once	TRBJ1-1	TRBV28	TGTGCCAGCAGAACCACCAGGACAGGGGCGTTGGTTACTGAAGCTTTCTTT	CASRTTRTGALVTEAFF
TRBD2	NA	TRBJ2-1	TRBV28	TGTGCCAGCAGTTTATGGGCTAGCGGGAGTTATCGCAATGAGCAGTTCTTC	CASSLWASGSYRNEQFF
NA	NA	TRBJ2-7	TRBV10-1	TGCGCCACTAGCGCTGGGACCTCCTACGAGCAGTACTTC	CATSAGTSYEQYF
TRBD1	NA	TRBJ2-5	TRBV7-9	TGTGCCAGCAGCTTAGGGACAGGGGGCTTCGAGACCCAGTACTTC	CASSLGTGGFETQYF
NA	NA	TRBJ2-1	TRBV27	TGTGCCAGCAGTCTTCGGGACAACCTTTACAATGAGCAGTTCTTC	CASSLRDNLYNEQFF
TRBD1	NA	TRBJ1-5	TRBV28	TGTGCCAGCACCCCGACAGGGGGTGGCCAGCCCCAGCATTTT	CASTPTGGGQPQHF
NA	NA	TRBJ1-1	TRBV10-1	TGCGCCAGCAGTGAGACAGGAGTGAACACTGAAGCTTTCTTT	CASSETGVNTEAFF
NA	NA	TRBJ2-2	TRBV15	TGTGCCACCAGCACAGCGGAGGGAGGAAACACCGGGGAGCTGTTTTTT	CATSTAEGGNTGELFF
NA	NA	TRBJ2-3	TRBV18	TGTGCCAGCTCACCACTAGCGGATACGCAGTATTTT	CASSPLADTQYF
TRBD1	NA	TRBJ1-1	TRBV20-1	TGCAGTGCCGCACAGGGGAATGAAGCTTTCTTT	CSAAQGNEAFF
NA	NA	TRBJ2-3	TRBV4-2	TGTGCCAGCAGCCAAGGAGGAGGGCGGGCCAGGCCAGATACGCAGTATTTT	CASSQGGGRARPDTQYF
TRBD1	once	TRBJ2-5	TRBV7-8	TGTGCCAGCAGCTTAGGGGACAGGGACCAAGAGACCCAGTACTTC	CASSLGDRDQETQYF
TRBD2	NA	TRBJ2-2	TRBV7-9	TGTGCCAGCAGTCGGACTAGCGGGAGTAAGGCCGGGGAGCTGTTTTTT	CASSRTSGSKAGELFF
NA	NA	TRBJ2-5	TRBV18	TGTGCCAGCTCACCCAATCCACAAGAGACCCAGTACTTC	CASSPNPQETQYF